These T cell receptor beta chains were read from a single sample in a study of T-cell reconstitution after alpha-beta-depleted transplantation in children. From the PCR reads, TCRdb called clonotypes with MiXCR, one entry per CDR3 protein. The sample yields a few hundred thousand distinct CDR3 sequences, approximately 10% seen once. The input for sequencing was PBMCs from the stem cell graft donor, taken from the stem cell graft. Receptors were obtained from a human donor who donated a stem cell graft to a child with acute lymphoblastic leukemia. Each CDR3 is given with its conserved first and last residue. Each record gives: D gene, V gene, CDR3 protein. A D gene is named only where the DNA matches it firmly.

d_call: .
v_call: TRBV27
cdr3_aa: CASSHRHGQYSNQPQHF

d_call: TRBD1
v_call: TRBV13
cdr3_aa: CASSLRGQGTYEQYF

d_call: .
v_call: TRBV7-2
cdr3_aa: CASSFPQTPLHF

d_call: .
v_call: TRBV18
cdr3_aa: CASSQDSTPYNEQFF

d_call: .
v_call: TRBV14
cdr3_aa: CASSQDPARSYNEQFF

d_call: TRBD2
v_call: TRBV6-2/TRBV6-3
cdr3_aa: CASTSSGARPDTQYF

d_call: TRBD1
v_call: TRBV12-3/TRBV12-4
cdr3_aa: CASSPTGTGAAYEQYF

d_call: TRBD2
v_call: TRBV7-6
cdr3_aa: CASSEGLAGSTTDTQYF

d_call: .
v_call: TRBV28
cdr3_aa: CASSPPRKGSETQYF

d_call: .
v_call: TRBV18
cdr3_aa: CASSPPKGVNTEAFF

d_call: .
v_call: TRBV12-3/TRBV12-4
cdr3_aa: CASSFRKSGPDTQYF

d_call: .
v_call: TRBV12-3/TRBV12-4
cdr3_aa: CASSPGSSSNQPQHF

d_call: TRBD1
v_call: TRBV6-1
cdr3_aa: CASRLGRGPEVYGYTF

d_call: TRBD1
v_call: TRBV29-1
cdr3_aa: CSVRDRGEQYF

d_call: TRBD1
v_call: TRBV20-1
cdr3_aa: CSARARDRSTDTQYF

d_call: .
v_call: TRBV20-1
cdr3_aa: CSARDRSRHGYTF

d_call: .
v_call: TRBV25-1
cdr3_aa: CATAGFRAPLHF

d_call: .
v_call: TRBV5-1
cdr3_aa: CASSRRGFIRTGELFF

d_call: .
v_call: TRBV15
cdr3_aa: CATSRFRNYEQYF

d_call: TRBD2
v_call: TRBV28
cdr3_aa: CASSFSSGRAVGTDTQYF